These T cell receptor beta chains were read from a single sample in a study of T cells in Graves' hyperthyroidism and ophthalmopathy. Each CDR3 protein is one row after TCRdb ran MiXCR on the multiplex PCR reads. The repertoire holds a few hundred thousand distinct CDR3 sequences, with roughly a fifth as singletons. The sequenced sample was blood. The source is a man aged 45 to 65 with Graves' ophthalmopathy. The CDR3 runs from the conserved cysteine through the conserved F or W. The order of the fields is clone size, V gene, J gene, CDR3 protein. Size tells how often a clone was seen (once, few, many) or the class of an expanded clone, and some rows leave it out.

clone_size: NA; v_call: TRBV5-5; j_call: TRBJ1-5; cdr3_aa: CASSPWDGDQPQHF
clone_size: few; v_call: TRBV6-1; j_call: TRBJ1-6; cdr3_aa: CASSEAGPLTLHF
clone_size: many; v_call: TRBV6-1; j_call: TRBJ2-7; cdr3_aa: CASSTSGQTYEQYF
clone_size: many; v_call: TRBV27; j_call: TRBJ2-7; cdr3_aa: CASRMTSGSYEQYF
clone_size: NA; v_call: TRBV28; j_call: TRBJ2-1; cdr3_aa: CASSSLAGNYNEQFF
clone_size: NA; v_call: TRBV28; j_call: TRBJ2-7; cdr3_aa: CATLGGSEQYF
clone_size: many; v_call: TRBV30; j_call: TRBJ2-7; cdr3_aa: CAWRTGGEQYF
clone_size: many; v_call: TRBV13; j_call: TRBJ2-7; cdr3_aa: CASSPRGKVYEQYF
clone_size: many; v_call: TRBV12-3/TRBV12-4; j_call: TRBJ2-1; cdr3_aa: CASRPSGSVDEQFF
clone_size: few; v_call: TRBV7-2; j_call: TRBJ1-6; cdr3_aa: CASTQNSPLHF
clone_size: few; v_call: TRBV2; j_call: TRBJ2-5; cdr3_aa: CASSDSGTYYF
clone_size: many; v_call: TRBV7-2; j_call: TRBJ1-1; cdr3_aa: CASTRPGAPSTEAFF
clone_size: NA; v_call: TRBV6-1; j_call: TRBJ1-4; cdr3_aa: CASLAGVLGEKLFF
clone_size: NA; v_call: TRBV5-1; j_call: TRBJ2-1; cdr3_aa: CASSEGPSRLAVEQFF
clone_size: few; v_call: TRBV12-5; j_call: TRBJ2-1; cdr3_aa: CASGPGLAGDEQFF
clone_size: NA; v_call: TRBV11-2; j_call: TRBJ2-2; cdr3_aa: CASSLSRQYAGELFF
clone_size: few; v_call: TRBV24-1; j_call: TRBJ2-6; cdr3_aa: CATSDSPLHGPLSVLTF
clone_size: many; v_call: TRBV18; j_call: TRBJ1-1; cdr3_aa: CASSPPSGRTNTEAFF
clone_size: NA; v_call: TRBV4-1; j_call: TRBJ2-1; cdr3_aa: CASSHLQTGSYNEQFF
clone_size: many; v_call: TRBV12-3/TRBV12-4; j_call: TRBJ2-7; cdr3_aa: CASSLSGRSHEQYF
clone_size: NA; v_call: TRBV20-1; j_call: TRBJ2-1; cdr3_aa: CSARDRRVVYNEQFF
clone_size: NA; v_call: TRBV6-1; j_call: TRBJ2-1; cdr3_aa: CASSEATGYEQFF
clone_size: many; v_call: TRBV30; j_call: TRBJ2-2; cdr3_aa: CAWSDWGNTGELFF
clone_size: NA; v_call: TRBV2; j_call: TRBJ1-2; cdr3_aa: CASREDRGQGYTF
clone_size: many; v_call: TRBV3-1; j_call: TRBJ1-1; cdr3_aa: CASSQRGAGDTEAFF
clone_size: many; v_call: TRBV28; j_call: TRBJ2-1; cdr3_aa: CASSLGGGGEQFF
clone_size: NA; v_call: TRBV28; j_call: TRBJ2-1; cdr3_aa: CASSLFVGGTGTWEQFF
clone_size: NA; v_call: TRBV29-1; j_call: TRBJ1-4; cdr3_aa: CSVTRSATNEKLFF
clone_size: many; v_call: TRBV12-3/TRBV12-4; j_call: TRBJ2-5; cdr3_aa: CASSPPAAQETQYF
clone_size: NA; v_call: TRBV29-1; j_call: TRBJ1-3; cdr3_aa: CSVEDRQGRTGGNTIYF
clone_size: few; v_call: TRBV5-4; j_call: TRBJ2-1; cdr3_aa: CASSSGTSGRADNEQFF
clone_size: NA; v_call: TRBV28; j_call: TRBJ2-4; cdr3_aa: CASSSTGGKNIQYF
clone_size: few; v_call: TRBV15; j_call: TRBJ2-7; cdr3_aa: CATSRVGQVYEQYF
clone_size: few; v_call: TRBV5-1; j_call: TRBJ2-4; cdr3_aa: CASSLEARKNIQYF
clone_size: few; v_call: TRBV5-1; j_call: TRBJ2-3; cdr3_aa: CASSPGRTTSTDTQYF
clone_size: few; v_call: TRBV11-2; j_call: TRBJ1-6; cdr3_aa: CASSLVVRNSPLHF
clone_size: many; v_call: TRBV2; j_call: TRBJ2-3; cdr3_aa: CASSQDTTDTQYF
clone_size: NA; v_call: TRBV10-3; j_call: TRBJ2-5; cdr3_aa: CAISSGTSGQETQHF
clone_size: many; v_call: TRBV6-4; j_call: TRBJ2-1; cdr3_aa: CASSEGTSGNEQFF
clone_size: many; v_call: TRBV30; j_call: TRBJ2-7; cdr3_aa: CAWSVRTSGRIEQYF
clone_size: NA; v_call: TRBV27; j_call: TRBJ1-1; cdr3_aa: CASSRDRVDTEAFF
clone_size: NA; v_call: TRBV27; j_call: TRBJ2-3; cdr3_aa: CASSEPTGGEVDTQYF
clone_size: many; v_call: TRBV18; j_call: TRBJ1-4; cdr3_aa: CASSRQGEANEKLFF
clone_size: once; v_call: TRBV7-2; j_call: TRBJ1-2; cdr3_aa: CASSWDGKYGYTF
clone_size: many; v_call: TRBV7-2; j_call: TRBJ2-7; cdr3_aa: CASSLGAGPYPYEQYF
clone_size: NA; v_call: TRBV19; j_call: TRBJ2-1; cdr3_aa: CASSPSINRFSYNEQFF
clone_size: many; v_call: TRBV7-8; j_call: TRBJ2-7; cdr3_aa: CASSLERTEQYF
clone_size: few; v_call: TRBV3-1; j_call: TRBJ1-3; cdr3_aa: CASNKQGTGNTIYF
clone_size: many; v_call: TRBV5-1; j_call: TRBJ2-1; cdr3_aa: CASRGLGSYNEQFF
clone_size: few; v_call: TRBV5-1; j_call: TRBJ2-3; cdr3_aa: CASSLSTGWTDTQYF
clone_size: NA; v_call: TRBV20-1; j_call: TRBJ1-5; cdr3_aa: CSGAPSNQPQHF
clone_size: many; v_call: TRBV5-1; j_call: TRBJ2-7; cdr3_aa: CASSLASGGGVSNEQYF
clone_size: many; v_call: TRBV3-1; j_call: TRBJ1-1; cdr3_aa: CASSQVSPRTESFF
clone_size: NA; v_call: TRBV10-2; j_call: TRBJ2-2; cdr3_aa: CASSGRLAGMNTGELFF
clone_size: many; v_call: TRBV7-2; j_call: TRBJ2-3; cdr3_aa: CASSFDGNYPDTQYF
clone_size: many; v_call: TRBV20-1; j_call: TRBJ2-7; cdr3_aa: CSASKTSDYEQYF
clone_size: NA; v_call: TRBV30; j_call: TRBJ2-5; cdr3_aa: CAWSDRTSANF
clone_size: NA; v_call: TRBV3-1; j_call: TRBJ1-1; cdr3_aa: CASSQTGANTEAFF